This is a list of T cell receptor beta chains from one sample in a study of blood T cell repertoires in COVID-19. The table came from immunoSEQ multiplex PCR; TCRdb's copy has only in-frame clones and leaves some out. This table has 130,000 to 150,000 clones, 85% to 90% appearing once. Specimen: peripheral blood. The receptors were gathered from a man older than 75 with acute or convalescent COVID-19. Each CDR3 is given with its conserved first and last residue. The D gene is left open where the match is weak. Expanded clones get a size class; other rows say once, few or many, or leave the size out.

clone_size j_call v_call d_call cdr3_nt cdr3_aa
. TRBJ1-2 TRBV19 . TGTGCCAGTACCCCAACCCCCGGGGACTATGGCTACACCTTC CASTPTPGDYGYTF
. TRBJ2-7 TRBV7-9 . TGTGCCAGCAGTTCGACGGGAGAAGCCTACGAGCAGTACTTC CASSSTGEAYEQYF
. TRBJ1-2 TRBV4-1 TRBD1 TGCGCCAGCAGCCAGTGGACAGGGGCGGGCGGCTACACCTTC CASSQWTGAGGYTF
. TRBJ1-2 TRBV15 TRBD1 TGTGCCACCAGCAGAGTTCACAGGGGAGCCTATGGCTACACCTTC CATSRVHRGAYGYTF
. TRBJ1-2 TRBV5-4 . TGTGCCAGCAGCTCGGACTATGGCTACACCTTC CASSSDYGYTF
. TRBJ2-1 TRBV4-2 TRBD2 TGTGCCAGCAGCCAAGCCCTGGAACTAGCGGGGAACAATGAGCAGTTCTTC CASSQALELAGNNEQFF
. TRBJ1-1 TRBV29-1 . TGCAGCGTTGCGGTACAGCACGGGAACACTGAAGCTTTCTTT CSVAVQHGNTEAFF
. TRBJ2-5 TRBV2 TRBD2 TGTGCCAGCAGTGCCCCTAGCGGGGGGTCCGAGACCCAGTACTTC CASSAPSGGSETQYF
. TRBJ1-1 TRBV7-8 . TGTGCCAGCAGCTCAGTGAACACTGAAGCTTTCTTT CASSSVNTEAFF
. TRBJ2-7 TRBV6-5 . TGTGCCAGCAGCCCCAGGACCTACGAGCAGTACTTC CASSPRTYEQYF
. TRBJ2-3 TRBV7-5 . TGTGTCAGAAGCCGCGGGCCAGTAGTCCCAGATACGCAGTATTTT CVRSRGPVVPDTQYF
few TRBJ2-3 TRBV6-4 TRBD2 TGTGCCAGCAGTGACCAAAGCGGGGGGCCGGATACGCAGTATTTT CASSDQSGGPDTQYF
. TRBJ1-2 TRBV5-4 TRBD1 TGTGCCAGCAGCTTGTCCAACCTCAGGGGGGATGGCTACACCTTC CASSLSNLRGDGYTF
. TRBJ2-7 TRBV5-6 . TGTGCCAGCAGCTACCGGCCGGGTTTGGGGGGCTACGAGCAGTACTTC CASSYRPGLGGYEQYF
once TRBJ2-1 TRBV5-1 . TGCGCCAGCAGTATCCAGGGCATAGAGGAGCAGTTCTTC CASSIQGIEEQFF
. TRBJ2-2 TRBV18 . TGTGCCAGCTCACCGGGAGGATTTGCCACCGGGGAGCTGTTTTTT CASSPGGFATGELFF
. TRBJ2-1 TRBV7-6 TRBD2 TGTGCCAGCAGCTTAACTAGCGGGAGTTTCGTTTACAATGAGCAGTTCTTC CASSLTSGSFVYNEQFF
. TRBJ2-1 TRBV2 TRBD2 TGTGCCAGCAGTGTCGGACTAGCATCGCATGAGCAGTTCTTC CASSVGLASHEQFF
. TRBJ2-5 TRBV18 TRBD1 TGTGCCAGCTCACCGGGGACAGGGAGGTTTGGAGAGACCCAGTACTTC CASSPGTGRFGETQYF
few TRBJ1-1 TRBV6-5 . TGTGCCAGCGCGGTCGAGGGGAACACTGAAGCTTTCTTT CASAVEGNTEAFF
. TRBJ1-5 TRBV6-5 . TGTGCCAGCAGTTCCGAAGGCGGGCTAAATCAGCCCCAGCATTTT CASSSEGGLNQPQHF
. TRBJ2-3 TRBV5-4 . TGTGCCAGCAGCTTGCAATCAGATACGCAGTATTTT CASSLQSDTQYF
few TRBJ2-1 TRBV18 TRBD1 TGTGCCAGCTCACCATCGACAGGGGGCGATGAGCAGTTCTTC CASSPSTGGDEQFF
. TRBJ2-2 TRBV5-1 TRBD1 TGCGCCAGCAGCTTGATGTCCAGGGGGAGCACCGGGGAGCTGTTTTTT CASSLMSRGSTGELFF
once TRBJ2-3 TRBV29-1 . TGCAGCGTTGGCGAGATAGATACGCAGTATTTT CSVGEIDTQYF
. TRBJ2-1 TRBV2 . TGTGCCAGCAGTGGGGCTAGCGTGTCCTACATATACAATGAGCAGTTCTTC CASSGASVSYIYNEQFF
once TRBJ1-2 TRBV29-1 TRBD1 TGCAGCGTTGAAGGGGGACAGGGGCTCTATGGCTACACCTTC CSVEGGQGLYGYTF
. TRBJ2-1 TRBV2 TRBD2 TGTGCCAGCAGAAGCGGGAGCTCCTACAATGAGCAGTTCTTC CASRSGSSYNEQFF
. TRBJ2-1 TRBV27 . TGTGCCAGCAGTTTGGGCCCGCGGGATGAGCAGTTCTTC CASSLGPRDEQFF
. TRBJ1-2 TRBV27 . TGTGCCAGCAAGGCCTTGGGGCCGACCGGCTACACCTTC CASKALGPTGYTF
. TRBJ1-2 TRBV6-5 . TGTGCCAGCAGTTACTCGAGATTTTATGGCTACACCTTC CASSYSRFYGYTF
few TRBJ2-5 TRBV5-1 TRBD2 TGCGCCAGCAGCTTGTATCCTACAGGGACTAGCGGGGGTTCGGGCCAGTACTTC CASSLYPTGTSGGSGQYF
. TRBJ2-7 TRBV3-1/TRBV3-2 TRBD1 TGTGCCAGCAGCCCCAACCCTAGCCTGGGACAGGGTTACTACGAGCAGTACTTC CASSPNPSLGQGYYEQYF
. TRBJ1-5 TRBV5-6 . TGTGCCAGCACCAGCAGGGGCTTGTTTCAGCCCCAGCATTTT CASTSRGLFQPQHF
. TRBJ2-7 TRBV18 . TGTGCCAGCTCGACCGGACTCGAAAGGGAGCAGTACTTC CASSTGLEREQYF
. TRBJ2-7 TRBV3-1/TRBV3-2 . TGTGCCAGCAGCCCGATACAGACAGTTAGCTCCTACGAGCAGTACTTC CASSPIQTVSSYEQYF
. TRBJ1-5 TRBV27 TRBD1 TGTGCCAGCAGTTTAGGTGACAGGGTACAGCCCCAGCATTTT CASSLGDRVQPQHF
. TRBJ2-3 TRBV5-1 TRBD1 TGCGCCAGCAACCTACAGGGGCGAAGCACAGATACGCAGTATTTT CASNLQGRSTDTQYF
. TRBJ2-1 TRBV24-1 . TGTGCCACTGGACCAGTGGGAGCGAGTAATGAGCAGTTCTTC CATGPVGASNEQFF
once TRBJ1-4 TRBV7-9 . TGTGCCAGCAGCTTCCAGGAGGAAGAAGGTGAAAAACTGTTTTTT CASSFQEEEGEKLFF
few TRBJ2-7 TRBV5-6 . TGTGCCAGCGGTCAGGGGGGCTCCTACGAGCAGTACTTC CASGQGGSYEQYF
. TRBJ2-7 TRBV7-9 . TGTGCCAGCAGCCCCCGGCCAGGGCTTAGCGAGCAGTACTTC CASSPRPGLSEQYF